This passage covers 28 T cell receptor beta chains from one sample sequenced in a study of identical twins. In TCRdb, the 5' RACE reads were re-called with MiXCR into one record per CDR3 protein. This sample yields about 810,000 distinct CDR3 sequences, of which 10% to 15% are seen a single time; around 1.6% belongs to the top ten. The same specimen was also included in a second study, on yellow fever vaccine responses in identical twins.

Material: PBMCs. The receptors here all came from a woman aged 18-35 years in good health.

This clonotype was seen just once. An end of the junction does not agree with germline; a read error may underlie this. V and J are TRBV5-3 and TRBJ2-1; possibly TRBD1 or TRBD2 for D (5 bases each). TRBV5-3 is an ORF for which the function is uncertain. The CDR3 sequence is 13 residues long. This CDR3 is CARSLGLAPFRGF. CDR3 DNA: TGTGCCAGGAGCTTGGGGCTAGCACCGTTTCGGGGATTC.

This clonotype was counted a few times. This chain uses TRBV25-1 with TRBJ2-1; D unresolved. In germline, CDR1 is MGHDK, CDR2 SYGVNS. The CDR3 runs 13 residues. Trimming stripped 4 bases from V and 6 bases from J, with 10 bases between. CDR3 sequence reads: CASSAAGGNEQFF. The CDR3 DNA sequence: TGTGCCAGCAGTGCGGCAGGTGGCAATGAGCAGTTCTTC.

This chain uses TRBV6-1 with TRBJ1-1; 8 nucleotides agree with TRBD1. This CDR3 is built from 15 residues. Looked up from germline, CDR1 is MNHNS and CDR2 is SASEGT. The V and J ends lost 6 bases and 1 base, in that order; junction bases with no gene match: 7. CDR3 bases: TGTGCCAGCAGGCCTTGGCAGGGGGCGAACACTGAAGCTTTCTTT. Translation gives CASRPWQGANTEAFF.

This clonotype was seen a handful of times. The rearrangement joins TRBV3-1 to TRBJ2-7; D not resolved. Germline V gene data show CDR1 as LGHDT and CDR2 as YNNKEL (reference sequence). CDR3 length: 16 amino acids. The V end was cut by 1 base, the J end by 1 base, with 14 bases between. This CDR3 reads CASSQGSFVASYEQYF. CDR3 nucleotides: TGTGCCAGCAGCCAAGGGTCTTTCGTTGCGTCCTACGAGCAGTACTTC.

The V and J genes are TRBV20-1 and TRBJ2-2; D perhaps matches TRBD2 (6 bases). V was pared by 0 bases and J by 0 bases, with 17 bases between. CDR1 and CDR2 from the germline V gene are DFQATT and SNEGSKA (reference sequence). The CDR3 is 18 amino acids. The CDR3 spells CSARDDGERVANTGELFF. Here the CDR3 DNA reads TGCAGTGCTAGAGATGACGGGGAGCGGGTGGCGAACACCGGGGAGCTGTTTTTT.

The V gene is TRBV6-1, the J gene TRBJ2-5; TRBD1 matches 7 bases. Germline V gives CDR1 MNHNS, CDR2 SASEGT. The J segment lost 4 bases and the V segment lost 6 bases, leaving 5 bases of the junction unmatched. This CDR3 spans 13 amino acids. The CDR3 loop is CASSAEGAETQYF. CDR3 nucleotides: TGTGCCAGCAGCGCAGAGGGGGCAGAGACCCAGTACTTC.

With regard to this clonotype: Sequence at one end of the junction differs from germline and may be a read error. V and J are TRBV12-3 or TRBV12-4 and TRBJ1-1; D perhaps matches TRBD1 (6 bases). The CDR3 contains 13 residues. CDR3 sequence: CASKDTGRTEVFF. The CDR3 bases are TGTGCCAGCAAGGATACAGGGCGGACTGAAGTTTTCTTT.

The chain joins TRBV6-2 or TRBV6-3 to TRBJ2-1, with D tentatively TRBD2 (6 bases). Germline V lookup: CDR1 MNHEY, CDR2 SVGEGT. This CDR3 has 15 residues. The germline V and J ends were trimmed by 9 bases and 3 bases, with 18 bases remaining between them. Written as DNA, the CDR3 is TGTGCCAGTGGCGAGCGGGTGGGTGTCTACAATGAGCAGTTCTTC. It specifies CASGERVGVYNEQFF.

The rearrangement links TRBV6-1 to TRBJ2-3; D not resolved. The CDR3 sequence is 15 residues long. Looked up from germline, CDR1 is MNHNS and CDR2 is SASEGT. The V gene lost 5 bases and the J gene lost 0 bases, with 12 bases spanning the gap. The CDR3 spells CASSIIGPSTDTQYF. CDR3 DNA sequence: TGTGCCAGCAGTATTATAGGACCAAGCACAGATACGCAGTATTTT.

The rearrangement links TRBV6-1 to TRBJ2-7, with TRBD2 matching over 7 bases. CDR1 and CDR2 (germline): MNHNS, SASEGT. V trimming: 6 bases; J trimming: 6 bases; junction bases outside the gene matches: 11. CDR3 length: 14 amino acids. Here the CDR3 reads CASSIGGGWFEQYF. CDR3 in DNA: TGTGCCAGCAGCATCGGGGGAGGGTGGTTCGAGCAGTACTTC.

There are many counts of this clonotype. CDR3 bases: TGCAGCGTTGAAGAGGGGACTTGGGGGAACTACGAGCAGTACTTC. Its protein is CSVEEGTWGNYEQYF. The J gene is TRBJ2-7, the V gene TRBV29-1; a possible D gene is TRBD2 (6 bases). V was clipped by 0 bases and J by 3 bases, with 15 bases between them. This CDR3 spans 15 amino acids. Germline V gives CDR1 SQVTM, CDR2 ANQGSEA.

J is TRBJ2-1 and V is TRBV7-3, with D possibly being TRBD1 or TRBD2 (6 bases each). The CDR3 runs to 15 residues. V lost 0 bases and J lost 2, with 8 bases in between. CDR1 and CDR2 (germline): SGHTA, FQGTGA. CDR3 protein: CASSLTRDTYNEQFF. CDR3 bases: TGTGCCAGCAGCTTAACGCGGGACACCTACAATGAGCAGTTCTTC.

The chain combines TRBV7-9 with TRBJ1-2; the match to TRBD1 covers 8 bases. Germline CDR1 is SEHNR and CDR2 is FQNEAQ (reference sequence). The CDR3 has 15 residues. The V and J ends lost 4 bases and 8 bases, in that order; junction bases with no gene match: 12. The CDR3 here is CASSSDRGESGGYTF. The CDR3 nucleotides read TGTGCCAGCAGCTCCGACAGGGGAGAAAGTGGGGGCTACACCTTC.

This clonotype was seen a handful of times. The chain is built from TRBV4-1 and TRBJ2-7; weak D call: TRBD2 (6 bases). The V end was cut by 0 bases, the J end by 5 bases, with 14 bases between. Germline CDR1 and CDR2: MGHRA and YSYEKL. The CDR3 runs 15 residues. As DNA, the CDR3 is TGCGCCAGCAGCCAAGAAGTGGGCCCGGGGGACGAGCAGTACTTC. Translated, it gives CASSQEVGPGDEQYF.

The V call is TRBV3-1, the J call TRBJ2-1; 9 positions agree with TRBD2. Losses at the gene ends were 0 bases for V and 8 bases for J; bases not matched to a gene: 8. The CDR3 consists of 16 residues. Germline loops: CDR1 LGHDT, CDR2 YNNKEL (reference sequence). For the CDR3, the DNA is TGTGCCAGCAGCCAAGAGGGTCTAGCGGGGAAAGATGAGCAGTTCTTC. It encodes CASSQEGLAGKDEQFF.

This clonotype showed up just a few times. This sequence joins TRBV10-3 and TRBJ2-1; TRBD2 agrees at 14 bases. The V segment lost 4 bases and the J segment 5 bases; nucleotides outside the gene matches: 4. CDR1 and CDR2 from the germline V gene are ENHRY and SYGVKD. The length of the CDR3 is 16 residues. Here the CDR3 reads CAISGGLAGVHNEQFF. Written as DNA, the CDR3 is TGTGCCATCAGTGGGGGACTAGCGGGGGTCCACAATGAGCAGTTCTTC.

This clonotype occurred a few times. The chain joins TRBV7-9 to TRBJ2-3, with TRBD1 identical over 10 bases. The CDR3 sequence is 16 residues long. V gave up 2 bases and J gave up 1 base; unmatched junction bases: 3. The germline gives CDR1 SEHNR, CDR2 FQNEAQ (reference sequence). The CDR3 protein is CASSLTGTGGTDTQYF. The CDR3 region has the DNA TGTGCCAGCAGCTTAACCGGGACAGGGGGCACAGATACGCAGTATTTT.

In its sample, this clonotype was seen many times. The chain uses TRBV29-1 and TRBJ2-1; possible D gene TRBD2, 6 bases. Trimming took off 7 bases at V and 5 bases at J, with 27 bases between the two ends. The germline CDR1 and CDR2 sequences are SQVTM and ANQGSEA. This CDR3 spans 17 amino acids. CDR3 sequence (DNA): TGCAGCGGGGATAAAGGTACGGCGCGGGGCCTGAACAATGAGCAGTTCTTC. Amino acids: CSGDKGTARGLNNEQFF.

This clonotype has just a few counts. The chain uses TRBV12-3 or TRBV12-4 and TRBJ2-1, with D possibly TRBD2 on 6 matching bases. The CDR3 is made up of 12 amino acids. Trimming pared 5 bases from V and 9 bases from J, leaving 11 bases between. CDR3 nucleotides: TGTGCCAGCAGTCCCGCGGGGAGTGAGCAGTTCTTC. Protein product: CASSPAGSEQFF.

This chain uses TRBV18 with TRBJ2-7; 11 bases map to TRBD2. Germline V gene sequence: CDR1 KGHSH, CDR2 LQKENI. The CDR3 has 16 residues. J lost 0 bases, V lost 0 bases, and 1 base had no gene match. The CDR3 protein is CASSPPSGRASYEQYF. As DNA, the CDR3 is TGTGCCAGCTCACCACCTAGCGGGAGGGCCTCCTACGAGCAGTACTTC.

The CDR3, as DNA: TGTGCCAGCAGCTTAGGCTGGGACAGGGACGGTCAGCCCCAGCATTTT. It encodes CASSLGWDRDGQPQHF. The chain employs TRBV7-2 and TRBJ1-5, with TRBD1 matching 9 bases. The junction had 7 bases not matched to a gene; V was cut back by 1 base and J by 6 bases. CDR1 is SGHTA and CDR2 is FQGNSA in the germline V gene. The CDR3 length is 16 residues.

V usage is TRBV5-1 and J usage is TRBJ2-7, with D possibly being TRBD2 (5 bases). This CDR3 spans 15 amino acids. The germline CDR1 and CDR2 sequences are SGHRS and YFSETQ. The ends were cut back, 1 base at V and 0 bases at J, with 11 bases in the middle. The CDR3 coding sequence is TGCGCCAGCAGCTTGAGACTAACGGCCTCCTACGAGCAGTACTTC. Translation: CASSLRLTASYEQYF.

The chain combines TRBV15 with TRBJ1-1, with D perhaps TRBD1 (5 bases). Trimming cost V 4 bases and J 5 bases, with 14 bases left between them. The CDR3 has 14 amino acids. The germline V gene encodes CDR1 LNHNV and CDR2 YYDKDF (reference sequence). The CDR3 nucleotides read TGTGCCACCAGCAAACGGGGACGGGAGACTGAAGCTTTCTTT. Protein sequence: CATSKRGRETEAFF.

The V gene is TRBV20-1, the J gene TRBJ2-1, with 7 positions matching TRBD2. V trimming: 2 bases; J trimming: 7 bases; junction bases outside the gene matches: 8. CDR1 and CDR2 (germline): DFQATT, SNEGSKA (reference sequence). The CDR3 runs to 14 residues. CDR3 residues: CSARQGGSDNEQFF. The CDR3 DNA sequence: TGCAGTGCTAGACAAGGCGGGAGCGATAATGAGCAGTTCTTC.

The CDR3 sequence is CASSTLAQGQTQYF. In DNA, the CDR3 is TGTGCCAGCAGCACCCTCGCCCAGGGACAGACCCAGTACTTC. The chain has TRBV7-8 and TRBJ2-5; TRBD1 or TRBD2 may be the D gene (5 bases each). The V end was cut by 5 bases, the J end by 6 bases, with 16 bases between. Germline assignment: CDR1 SGHVS and CDR2 FQNEAQ. The CDR3 is 14 amino acids.

CDR3 coding DNA: TGTGCCAGCAGTCCCCTACAAGGCCTCTACAATGAGCAGTTCTTC. Protein: CASSPLQGLYNEQFF. The chain carries TRBV6-1 and TRBJ2-1; no clear D gene. V was cut by 5 bases and J by 3 bases, with 14 bases left in between. The CDR3 loop spans 15 amino acids. Germline CDR1 is MNHNS and CDR2 is SASEGT.

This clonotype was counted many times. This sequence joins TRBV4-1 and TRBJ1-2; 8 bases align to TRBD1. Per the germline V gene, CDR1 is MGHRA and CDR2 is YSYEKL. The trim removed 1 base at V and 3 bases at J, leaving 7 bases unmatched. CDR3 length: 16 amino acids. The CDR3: CASSQGDRGAYYGYTF. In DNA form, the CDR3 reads TGCGCCAGCAGCCAAGGCGACAGGGGAGCCTACTATGGCTACACCTTC.

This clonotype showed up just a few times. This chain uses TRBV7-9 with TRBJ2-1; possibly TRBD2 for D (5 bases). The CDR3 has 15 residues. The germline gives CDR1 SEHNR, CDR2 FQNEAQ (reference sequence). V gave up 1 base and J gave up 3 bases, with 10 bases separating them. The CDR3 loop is CASSLGGDVYNEQFF. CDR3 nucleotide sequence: TGTGCCAGCAGCTTAGGGGGAGATGTCTACAATGAGCAGTTCTTC.